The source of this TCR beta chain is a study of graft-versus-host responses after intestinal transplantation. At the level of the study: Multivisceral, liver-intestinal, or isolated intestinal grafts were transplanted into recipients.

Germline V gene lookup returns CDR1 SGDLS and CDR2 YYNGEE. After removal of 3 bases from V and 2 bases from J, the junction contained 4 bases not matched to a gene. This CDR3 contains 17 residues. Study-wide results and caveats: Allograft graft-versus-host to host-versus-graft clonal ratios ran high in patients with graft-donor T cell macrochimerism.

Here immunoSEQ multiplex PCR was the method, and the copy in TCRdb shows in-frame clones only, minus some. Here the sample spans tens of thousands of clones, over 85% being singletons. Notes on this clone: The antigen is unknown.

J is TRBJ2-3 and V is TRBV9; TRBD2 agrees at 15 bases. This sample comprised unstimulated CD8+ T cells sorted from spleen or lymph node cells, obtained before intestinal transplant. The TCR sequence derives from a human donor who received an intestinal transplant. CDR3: CASSAGLAGGITDTQYF. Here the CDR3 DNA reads TGTGCCAGCAGCGCCGGACTAGCGGGAGGGATCACAGATACGCAGTATTTT.